This T cell receptor beta chain was obtained from a study of T cells in Graves' hyperthyroidism and ophthalmopathy. In the study overall: Peripheral blood samples were taken at initial diagnosis, prior to any treatment. Overall study findings and caveats: Blood also held most thyroid clonotypes expanded beyond 0.001.

Active moderate-to-severe ophthalmopathy, Clinical Activity Score at least 3, NOSPECS at least 4, under 3 months' duration. Researchers amplified the TCR beta CDR3 regions from RNA transcripts. Researchers ran a first-round RT-PCR on the TCR CDR3 using the HTBI primer set. TCRdb reanalysed the multiplex PCR reads using MiXCR and keeps one entry per CDR3 protein. The sample records about 610,000 distinct CDR3 sequences, about 15% being singletons. On this clonotype itself: Its specificity is unknown.

Sequenced input: blood. The origin of this receptor is a middle-aged woman with Graves' ophthalmopathy.

The CDR3 loop is CASSLARDDPREQYF. CDR3 coding DNA: TGTGCCAGCAGCTTAGCGCGGGATGACCCCCGCGAGCAGTACTTC. V gene TRBV7-8 combines with J gene TRBJ2-7; weak D call: TRBD2 (6 bases). Trimming removed 0 bases at V and 6 bases at J, with 15 bases between. CDR1 is SGHVS and CDR2 is FQNEAQ in the germline V gene. The CDR3 extends over 15 amino acids.